This T cell receptor beta chain was recovered during a study of type 1 and type 2 diabetes patients. For the study at large: Magnetic bead positive selection isolated CD4+ or CD8+ T cells from PBMCs.

The PCR template was genomic DNA. The TCR beta CDR3 region was amplified using 30 forward and 13 reverse primers. In TCRdb, the multiplex PCR reads were re-called with MiXCR into one record per CDR3 protein. The table has under 300,000 distinct CDR3 sequences, approximately 45% seen once. V was pared by 1 base and J by 10 bases, with 7 bases of the junction left unmatched. CDR1 and CDR2 (germline): SGHVS, FQNEAQ. CDR3 size: 15 residues. The sequencing sample was made of peripheral blood mononuclear cells (PBMCs). The TCR originated in a man aged 18 to 29 with type 2 diabetes. The J gene is TRBJ1-6, the V gene TRBV7-8; 7 bases line up with TRBD1. The CDR3 region has the DNA TGTGCCAGCAGCTTAGACTGGCAGGGGGGCTCACCCCTCCACTTT. Translating gives CASSLDWQGGSPLHF.